This TCR beta chain was recovered during a study of T cells in narcolepsy. Background on the study: Patients with NT1 or NT2 and healthy control donors were enrolled.

Study conclusions and caveats: Autoreactive clonotypes reportedly recurred in blood of same and different patients, not controls. Autoreactive clone sequences were missing from some blood memory CD4+ repertoires.

As regards this clone: Antigen unknown.

The germline CDR1 and CDR2 sequences are SGHAT and FQNNGV. V lost 4 bases to trimming and J lost 4 bases, with 7 bases between them. The CDR3 has 13 amino acids. The repertoire was sequenced with immunoSEQ multiplex PCR; TCRdb's copy has only in-frame clones and lacks some. The sample shows about 34,000 clones, 82% of them seen only once. The receptor's source is a human donor with narcolepsy. Sequencing was carried out using CD45RA- memory CD4+ T cells from PBMCs. V usage is TRBV11-2 and J usage is TRBJ2-2; D ambiguous. This chain's CDR3 is CASSSPLTGELFF. The CDR3 DNA reads TGTGCCAGCAGCTCTCCCCTCACCGGGGAGCTGTTTTTT.